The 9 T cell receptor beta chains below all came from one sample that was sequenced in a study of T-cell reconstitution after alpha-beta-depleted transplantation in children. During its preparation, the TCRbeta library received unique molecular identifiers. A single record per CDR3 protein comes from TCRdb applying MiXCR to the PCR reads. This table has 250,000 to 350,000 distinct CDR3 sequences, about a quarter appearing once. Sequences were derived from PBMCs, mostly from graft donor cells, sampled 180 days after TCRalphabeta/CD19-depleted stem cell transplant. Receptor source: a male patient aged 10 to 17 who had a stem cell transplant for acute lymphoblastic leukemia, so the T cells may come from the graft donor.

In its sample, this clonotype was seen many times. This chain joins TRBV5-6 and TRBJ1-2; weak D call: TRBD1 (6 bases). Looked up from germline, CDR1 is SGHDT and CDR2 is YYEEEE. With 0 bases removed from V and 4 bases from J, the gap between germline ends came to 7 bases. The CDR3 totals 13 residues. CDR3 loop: CASSLGQVYGYTF. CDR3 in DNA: TGTGCCAGCAGCTTGGGACAGGTCTATGGCTACACCTTC.

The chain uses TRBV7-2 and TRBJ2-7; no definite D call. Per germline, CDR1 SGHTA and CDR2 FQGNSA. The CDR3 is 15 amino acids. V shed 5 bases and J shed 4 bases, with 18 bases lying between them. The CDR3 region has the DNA TGTGCCAGCAGCCCCGGGCCCGAGACCCGTTACGAGCAGTACTTC. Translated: CASSPGPETRYEQYF.

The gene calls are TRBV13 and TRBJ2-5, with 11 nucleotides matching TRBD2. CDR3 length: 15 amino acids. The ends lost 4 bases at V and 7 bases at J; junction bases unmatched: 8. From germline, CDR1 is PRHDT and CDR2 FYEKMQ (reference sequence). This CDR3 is CASSSLLAGEVTQYF. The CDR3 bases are TGTGCCAGCAGCTCCTTACTAGCGGGAGAGGTGACCCAGTACTTC.

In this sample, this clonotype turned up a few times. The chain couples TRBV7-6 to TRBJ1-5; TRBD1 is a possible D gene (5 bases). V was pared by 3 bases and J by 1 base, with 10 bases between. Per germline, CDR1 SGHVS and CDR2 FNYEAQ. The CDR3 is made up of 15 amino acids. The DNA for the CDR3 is TGTGCCAGCAGCTTGGCTCGGGACAGCAATCAGCCCCAGCATTTT. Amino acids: CASSLARDSNQPQHF.

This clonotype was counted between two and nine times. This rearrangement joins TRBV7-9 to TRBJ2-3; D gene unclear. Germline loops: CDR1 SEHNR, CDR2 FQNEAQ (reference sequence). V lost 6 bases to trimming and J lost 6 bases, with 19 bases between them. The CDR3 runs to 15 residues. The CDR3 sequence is CASSYRQRVSDTQYF. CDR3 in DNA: TGTGCCAGCAGTTACCGACAACGGGTCAGTGATACGCAGTATTTT.

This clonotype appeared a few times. DNA for the CDR3: TGTGCCAGCAGCGTAGCGACAGGGGGGCGAGAGACCCAGTACTTC. Its protein is CASSVATGGRETQYF. The chain has TRBV9 and TRBJ2-5, with 9 bases identical to TRBD1. CDR3 length: 15 residues. CDR1 is SGDLS and CDR2 is YYNGEE in the germline V gene. V lost 0 bases, J lost 4 bases, and 4 bases stayed unmatched.

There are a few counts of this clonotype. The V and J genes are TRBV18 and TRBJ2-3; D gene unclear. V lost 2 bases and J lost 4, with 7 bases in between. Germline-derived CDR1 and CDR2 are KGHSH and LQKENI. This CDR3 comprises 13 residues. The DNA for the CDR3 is TGTGCCAGCTCACCAACGCTCCCAGATACGCAGTATTTT. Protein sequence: CASSPTLPDTQYF.

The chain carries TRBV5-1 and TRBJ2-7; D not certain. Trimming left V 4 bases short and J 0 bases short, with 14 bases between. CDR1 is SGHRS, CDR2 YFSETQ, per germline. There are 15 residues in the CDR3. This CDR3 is CASSRGEDVSYEQYF. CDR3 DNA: TGCGCCAGCAGCCGCGGTGAGGACGTCTCCTACGAGCAGTACTTC.

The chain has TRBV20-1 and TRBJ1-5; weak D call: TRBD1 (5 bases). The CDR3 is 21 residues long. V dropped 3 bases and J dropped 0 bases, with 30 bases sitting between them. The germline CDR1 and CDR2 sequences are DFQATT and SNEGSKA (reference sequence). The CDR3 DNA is TGCAGTGCTAGTCGGGTCTTAGGGGATATAAGGAGGGGATATAGCAATCAGCCCCAGCATTTT. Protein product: CSASRVLGDIRRGYSNQPQHF.